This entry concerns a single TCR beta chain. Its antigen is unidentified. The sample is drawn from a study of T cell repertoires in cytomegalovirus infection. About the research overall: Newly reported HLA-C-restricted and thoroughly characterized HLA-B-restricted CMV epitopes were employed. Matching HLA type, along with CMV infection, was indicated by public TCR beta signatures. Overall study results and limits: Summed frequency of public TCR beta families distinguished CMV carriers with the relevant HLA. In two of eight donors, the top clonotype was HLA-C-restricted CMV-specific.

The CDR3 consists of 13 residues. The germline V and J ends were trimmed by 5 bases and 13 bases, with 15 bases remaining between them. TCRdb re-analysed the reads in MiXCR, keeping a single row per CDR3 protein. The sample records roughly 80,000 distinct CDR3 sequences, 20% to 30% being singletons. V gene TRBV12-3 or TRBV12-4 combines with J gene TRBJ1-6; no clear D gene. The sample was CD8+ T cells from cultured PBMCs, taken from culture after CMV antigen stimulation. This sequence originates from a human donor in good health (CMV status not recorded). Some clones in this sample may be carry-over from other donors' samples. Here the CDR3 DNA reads TGTGCCAGCAGTAGGCAGAAAGAAAGTCCCCTCCACTTT. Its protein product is CASSRQKESPLHF.